The subject of this entry is one T cell receptor beta chain. The authors made TCR beta cDNA libraries by 5'RACE template switching. This switching added a universal primer site and UMIs. TCRdb reanalyzed the 5' RACE reads, giving one entry per CDR3 protein sequence and no DNA. In total, the table holds 200,000 to 300,000 distinct CDR3 sequences. This entry is derived from a study of T cells expressing NK-cell markers. CDR1 is SGHRS, CDR2 YFSETQ, per germline. This CDR3 has 14 amino acids. Sequences were obtained from blood T cells: a sorted CD56 or NKG2C T cell subset, CD4+ or CD8+ T cells, or bulk PBMC T cells (not recorded which). The rearrangement uses TRBV5-1 and TRBJ2-7. This TCR was sampled from a man between 18 and 35 years old in good health. CDR3 sequence reads: CASSLYVSFEEQYF.